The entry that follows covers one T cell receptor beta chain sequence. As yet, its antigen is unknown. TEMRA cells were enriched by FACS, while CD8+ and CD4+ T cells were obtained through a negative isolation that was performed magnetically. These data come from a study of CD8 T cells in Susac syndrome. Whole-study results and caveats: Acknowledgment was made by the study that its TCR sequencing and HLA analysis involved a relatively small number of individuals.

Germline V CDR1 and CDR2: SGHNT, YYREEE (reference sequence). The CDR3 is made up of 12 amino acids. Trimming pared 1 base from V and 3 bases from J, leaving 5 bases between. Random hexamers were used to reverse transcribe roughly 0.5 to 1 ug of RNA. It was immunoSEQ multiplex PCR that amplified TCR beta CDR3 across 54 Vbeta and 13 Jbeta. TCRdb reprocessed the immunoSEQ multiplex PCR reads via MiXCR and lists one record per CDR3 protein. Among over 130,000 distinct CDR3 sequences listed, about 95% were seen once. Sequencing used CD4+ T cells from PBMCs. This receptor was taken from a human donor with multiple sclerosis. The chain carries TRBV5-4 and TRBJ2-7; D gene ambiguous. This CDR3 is CASSLWGYEQYF. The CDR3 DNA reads TGTGCCAGCAGCTTGTGGGGCTACGAGCAGTACTTC.